This T cell receptor beta chain was documented in a study of beta chain features in type 1 diabetes. As every portion of the isolated RNA was reverse transcribed, the sequencing read expressed TCRB transcripts. Profiled with immunoSEQ multiplex PCR; TCRdb holds only in-frame clones, not every one. The profile shows hundreds of thousands of clones, around a sixth of them singletons. The length of the CDR3 is 18 residues. Per the germline V gene, CDR1 is MDHEN and CDR2 is SYDVKM. V was clipped by 4 bases and J by 1 base; unmatched bases: 13. The receptor comes from a man between 18 and 35 years old in good health. The sample comprised naive CD4+ T cells from blood. This rearrangement joins TRBV28 to TRBJ2-1, with 7 bases aligning to TRBD2. Written as DNA, the CDR3 is TGTGCCAGCAGTTCATCAGCGGGGCCCTCAACATCCTACAATGAGCAGTTCTTC. Amino acid sequence: CASSSSAGPSTSYNEQFF. Full variable domain (outside the CDR3, taken from reference TRBV28 and TRBJ2-1): DVKVTQSSRYLVKRTGEKVFLECVQDMDHENMFWYRQDPGLGLRLIYFSYDVKMKEKGDIPEGYSVSREKKERFSLILESASTNQTSMYLCASSSSAGPSTSYNEQFFGPGTRLTVL.